Shown below are 4 T cell receptor beta chains from a single sample sequenced in a study of identifying expanded T cells in peripheral blood. Libraries were prepared by immunoSEQ multiplex PCR; TCRdb keeps only in-frame clonotypes and omits some of them. The profile shows tens of thousands of clones, around 84% of them singletons. The specimen was blood. Receptors were obtained from a person between 18 and 69 years old in good health.

The chain links TRBV19 to TRBJ2-7; 9 bases are shared with TRBD1. The CDR3 runs to 15 residues. Trimming removed 5 bases from V and 4 bases from J; junction bases left unmatched: 9. Germline loops: CDR1 LNHDA, CDR2 SQIVND (reference sequence). CDR3 sequence reads: CASSLLGTGSYEQYF. The CDR3 DNA sequence: TGTGCCAGTAGTTTACTCGGGACAGGGTCGTACGAGCAGTACTTC.

This chain links TRBV6-5 with TRBJ1-5; weak D call: TRBD1 (5 bases). V was pared by 5 bases and J by 4 bases, with 6 bases between. The CDR3 covers 12 residues. Germline CDR1 MNHEY, CDR2 SVGAGI. The DNA for the CDR3 is TGTGCCAGCAGTAGGGGTAATCAGCCCCAGCATTTT. Protein: CASSRGNQPQHF.

Comment on this clone: This probably arose from a read error, given a far larger clone one base away. The chain combines TRBV19 with TRBJ2-5; 7 nucleotides match TRBD2. After removal of 0 bases from V and 5 bases from J, the junction contained 9 bases not matched to a gene. The germline V gene encodes CDR1 LNHDA and CDR2 SQIVND (reference sequence). The CDR3 spans 16 residues. This CDR3 reads CASSIDSAGVWETQYF. CDR3 bases: TGTGCCAGTAGTATAGATTCGGCGGGGGTCTGGGAGACCCAGTACTTC.

The rearrangement uses TRBV4-2 and TRBJ2-7; the match to TRBD1 covers 8 bases. This CDR3 contains 16 residues. Germline V gene data show CDR1 as LGHNA and CDR2 as YNFKEQ. Trimming removed 0 bases from V and 8 bases from J; junction bases left unmatched: 12. The CDR3 nucleotides read TGTGCCAGCAGCCAAGAAGTGACAGGGGTCCAATCCAAGCAGTACTTC. Translated, it gives CASSQEVTGVQSKQYF.